This paragraph reports one T cell receptor beta chain. The antigen is unknown. In the same sample, other DNA sequences code for this CDR3. The data belong to a study of a mutant IDH1 vaccine in newly diagnosed glioma. V was shortened by 6 bases and J by 7 bases, with 13 bases between the two germline ends. The CDR3 loop spans 14 amino acids. Germline V gene sequence: CDR1 ENHRY, CDR2 SYGVKD. Assay: immunoSEQ multiplex PCR; the TCRdb copy retains only in-frame clones and omits some. The data show 50,000 to 70,000 clones, with 74% seen just once and approximately 4.8% held by the top ten. Time point of the sample: week 35, safety follow-up. Doses consisted of 300 ug of mutant IDH1 20-mer peptide each, paired with topical imiquimod.

The source was PBMCs, collected from a glioma patient whose treatment included an IDH1 peptide vaccine. The chain is built from TRBV10-3 and TRBJ1-6, with D possibly TRBD1 on 6 matching bases. The TCR originated in a man in his forties or fifties with glioma. As DNA, the CDR3 is TGTGCCATCAGCGAGCGGCAGGGGAATTCACCCCTCCACTTT. As protein: CAISERQGNSPLHF.